This TCR beta chain was profiled in a study of identical twins. The study, taken as a whole, reports: Findings depended on cross-sectional statistics rather than tracking the same donors. Invariant cells of the MAIT and iNKT types might have partly distorted the zero-insertion analyses. Carriage of fewer insertions was seen in abundant cord blood beta clonotypes, whereas memory repertoires showed none.

TCRdb re-called the 5' RACE reads with MiXCR, one entry per CDR3 protein. Among 550,000 to 800,000 distinct CDR3 sequences listed, around 7.5% were seen once. A note on this clonotype: What it binds is unknown.

The germline CDR1 and CDR2 sequences are MNHEY and SVGAGI. This CDR3 region has 16 residues. Trimming shortened V by 0 bases and J by 9 bases, and 18 bases separated the two germline ends. This same sample was also part of a study on yellow fever vaccine responses in identical twins. From that paper: Twins reportedly mounted vaccine T cell responses that seemed partly convergent, partly personalized.

The genes are TRBV6-5 and TRBJ2-1; D is ambiguous. This TCR was sampled from a woman aged 18-29 years in good health. Input material: PBMCs. The CDR3 loop reads CASSYSKNPRAGEQFF. CDR3 DNA: TGTGCCAGCAGTTACTCGAAAAACCCCCGGGCAGGTGAGCAGTTCTTC.